This TCR beta chain was captured by sequencing in a study of OX40 agonist ivuxolimab in advanced cancers. Some background on the complete study: Ivuxolimab, which targeted the costimulatory receptor OX40 (CD134), was an agonistic, fully human IgG2 monoclonal antibody. Intravenous ivuxolimab was administered to patients every 2 weeks at six dose levels: 0.01, 0.1, 0.3, 1.5, 3 and 10 mg/kg. Of the 50 to 55 dose-escalation patients, hepatocellular carcinoma was present in about 20, melanoma in roughly 15, renal cell carcinoma in 9 and head and neck cancer in 9. A male proportion of around 80% and a mean age of approximately 60 years, ranging from about 23 to 79, were recorded for the dose-escalation cohort. Prior anti-PD-1, anti-PD-L1 or anti-CTLA-4 therapy was permitted, and checkpoint inhibitors had been received by about 44% of dose-escalation patients. Partial responses occurred in three dose-escalation patients: two with cutaneous melanoma and one with hepatocellular carcinoma. The point of sequencing TCRbeta in the periphery was to test whether ivuxolimab changed TCR sequence diversity and drove clonal T-cell expansion. The paper covers the monotherapy dose-escalation part of the phase I ivuxolimab trial, which included N of about 50 patients.

Genomic DNA was extracted from sorted cells for sequencing of the TCRbeta CDR3 region. TCRbeta CDR3 regions were sequenced using the immunoSEQ Assay. TCRdb's version of the immuneACCESS table is confined to in-frame rearrangements and falls short of the full clone set. An unresolved V gene accounts for under half of the shortfall where checked; the remainder is of unknown origin. The sample table records tens of thousands of clones; 87% of these occur just once. 16% of the sample belongs to the ten largest clones. As to this clone: Its antigen is still unknown. No much larger clonotype is one base removed from it; base qualities were not supplied.

What the work shows at the level of the full study, not this receptor alone: Antigen specificity was not determined for the clonally expanded peripheral T cells. Low levels of normalized T-cell clonal expansion were also seen in some nonresponding patients. At doses of 0.1 to 3.0 mg/kg, clonal expansion of both CD4+ and CD8+ T cells in blood was seen between baseline and week 6. Partial responders in the 0.1-3.0 mg/kg groups had among the lowest normalized peripheral clonal expansion, especially among CD8+ T cells. After ivuxolimab, CD8+ T cells had more expanded clones than CD4+ T cells on average.

V is pared back by 5 bases and J by 0 bases, with 11 bases lying between the germline termini. Inclusive of the bounding cysteine and phenylalanine, the CDR3 is 15 residues long. Only the CDR3 DNA is retained, 45 bases long and in frame from the first base. Patients with a history of autoimmune disease or receiving systemic immunosuppression were excluded from the trial. Peripheral blood for TCR sequencing was drawn from every dose cohort at baseline, at cycle 4 day 1 and at cycle 7 day 1. The samples were drawn from a first-in-human, open-label, multicenter phase I dose-escalation trial of ivuxolimab. Adults with locally advanced or metastatic melanoma, renal cell carcinoma, hepatocellular carcinoma or head and neck squamous cell carcinoma were enrolled in the trial. CD4+ and CD8+ T cells were sorted separately from peripheral blood before TCR sequencing.

The TCR comes from an adult with an advanced solid tumor such as melanoma, head and neck, liver or kidney cancer. The rearranged chain carries TRBV6-7 and TRBJ2-1, with no confidently assigned D gene. TRBV6-7 is sorted into the ORF group, with uncertain function. Sequenced here: CD4+ or CD8+ T cells sorted from blood, sampled in a trial of the OX40 agonist ivuxolimab. The nucleotide sequence reads TGTGCCAGCAGTCCTATTTCAAGCTCCTACAATGAGCAGTTCTTC. It specifies CASSPISSSYNEQFF.